The 27 T cell receptor beta chains below were found in one sample sequenced in a study of Ad26.COV2.S vaccination and SARS-CoV-2 variants. TCRdb's table, derived via immunoSEQ multiplex PCR, lists solely in-frame clones and lacks some. The sample contains roughly 460,000 clones, approximately 90% of which appear only once. Specified treatment: roughly 18 received Ad26.COV2.S at low or high dose, single or two shots; about 5 received placebo; per-sample allocation not given. Sampling occurred on day 63 after the first vaccine or placebo injection. The sequencing used peripheral blood, collected in a trial of Ad26.COV2.S vaccine versus placebo. These receptors originate from a person aged 18 to 59 who received the Ad26.COV2.S COVID-19 vaccine or a placebo.

The chain has TRBV2 and TRBJ2-7; tentative D call: TRBD1 (5 bases). The germline V and J ends were trimmed by 8 bases and 6 bases, with 17 bases remaining between them. This CDR3 has 13 amino acids. The germline V gene has CDR1 SNHLY and CDR2 FYNNEI. The CDR3 here is CASGIFRGSEQYF. DNA for the CDR3: TGTGCCAGCGGAATTTTTAGGGGCTCCGAGCAGTACTTC.

The genes are TRBV19 and TRBJ1-1; D uncertain. This CDR3 contains 17 residues. The V end lost 5 bases, the J end lost 0 bases, and 19 bases lay between the germline ends. Germline values: CDR1 LNHDA, CDR2 SQIVND (reference sequence). The CDR3: CASSASTGSGVNTEAFF. The CDR3 coding sequence is TGTGCCAGTAGTGCCAGTACGGGTAGTGGGGTGAACACTGAAGCTTTCTTT.

V is TRBV3-1 (or the pseudogene TRBV3-2) and J is TRBJ2-1; 14 positions agree with TRBD2. Germline CDR1 is LGHDT and CDR2 is YNNKEL (reference sequence). CDR3 length: 19 residues. V lost 1 base, J lost 2 bases, and 7 bases stayed unmatched. The chain's CDR3 is CASSQARGTSGRAYNEQFF. In nucleotides, the CDR3 is TGTGCCAGCAGCCAAGCCCGGGGGACTAGCGGGAGAGCCTACAATGAGCAGTTCTTC.

This clone was counted a few times. The rearrangement links TRBV6-1 to TRBJ2-7, with D uncertain. V lost 3 bases and J 0 bases, leaving 9 bases between the germline ends. The CDR3 loop spans 14 amino acids. Looked up from germline, CDR1 is MNHNS and CDR2 is SASEGT. In DNA, the CDR3 is TGTGCCAGCAGTGATCGATTTAGCTCCTACGAGCAGTACTTC. Translation: CASSDRFSSYEQYF.

The rearrangement uses TRBV7-9 and TRBJ1-5; D might be TRBD1 (5 bases). Looked up from germline, CDR1 is SEHNR and CDR2 is FQNEAQ (reference sequence). V was shortened by 1 base and J by 2 bases, with 9 bases between the two germline ends. The CDR3 loop spans 15 amino acids. The CDR3 loop reads CASSLGGLGNQPQHF. In DNA, the CDR3 is TGTGCCAGCAGCTTAGGGGGGTTAGGCAATCAGCCCCAGCATTTT.

The V and J genes are TRBV4-3 and TRBJ1-1, with D uncertain. The CDR3 runs to 15 residues. Germline lookup yields CDR1 LGHNA and CDR2 YSLEER. Trimming left V 4 bases short and J 0 bases short, with 12 bases between. The CDR3 here is CASSPTDPLNTEAFF. The CDR3 bases are TGCGCCAGCAGCCCCACGGATCCTTTGAACACTGAAGCTTTCTTT.

V usage is TRBV3-1 (or the pseudogene TRBV3-2) and J usage is TRBJ2-2; the D is unclear. Germline V CDR1 and CDR2: LGHDT, YNNKEL (reference sequence). This CDR3 has 15 residues. V was shortened by 1 base and J by 5 bases, with 11 bases between the two germline ends. Written as DNA, the CDR3 is TGTGCCAGCAGCCAAGGTCCCATACCGACCGGGGAGCTGTTTTTT. It codes for CASSQGPIPTGELFF.

This chain joins TRBV11-2 and TRBJ1-4; 9 positions match TRBD1. Germline trimming cut 5 bases from V and 5 bases from J; bases unmatched to any gene: 3. The CDR3 is 14 residues long. Germline CDR1 and CDR2: SGHAT and FQNNGV. The CDR3 nucleotides read TGTGCCAGCAGCAGGACAGGGGAAAATGAAAAACTGTTTTTT. This translates into CASSRTGENEKLFF.

The chain couples TRBV19 to TRBJ2-3, with D maybe TRBD1 (5 bases). Germline CDR1 reads LNHDA; CDR2 reads SQIVND (reference sequence). The CDR3 consists of 13 residues. The ends were cut back, 8 bases at V and 2 bases at J, with 11 bases in the middle. CDR3 residues: CASQGRATDTQYF. CDR3 in DNA: TGTGCCAGTCAGGGTCGTGCCACAGATACGCAGTATTTT.

This chain uses TRBV6-5 with TRBJ2-7; 8 nucleotides match TRBD2. CDR1 and CDR2 from the germline V gene are MNHEY and SVGAGI. J gave up 6 bases and V 6 bases, and 7 bases lay outside the gene matches. CDR3 length: 13 amino acids. CDR3 bases: TGTGCCAGCAGCTCCGGGACTAGTCCCGAGCAGTACTTC. Amino acids: CASSSGTSPEQYF.

V usage is TRBV5-5 and J usage is TRBJ1-2; no clear D. In germline, CDR1 is SGHKS, CDR2 YYEKEE (reference sequence). This CDR3 has 15 amino acids. V was pared by 0 bases and J by 2 bases, with 11 bases between. DNA for the CDR3: TGTGCCAGCAGCTTGGCGGGCGGAGAAAACTATGGCTACACCTTC. Translated, it gives CASSLAGGENYGYTF.

The chain has TRBV5-1 and TRBJ1-4; D gene unclear. CDR3 length: 15 residues. Looked up from germline, CDR1 is SGHRS and CDR2 is YFSETQ. V lost 6 bases and J lost 8, with 20 bases in between. The CDR3 DNA reads as TGCGCCAGCAAATCCGGCAGCCTCCTTGGGGAAAAACTGTTTTTT. The encoded protein is CASKSGSLLGEKLFF. Full variable domain (outside the CDR3, taken from reference TRBV5-1 and TRBJ1-4): KAGVTQTPRYLIKTRGQQVTLSCSPISGHRSVSWYQQTPGQGLQFLFEYFSETQRNKGNFPGRFSGRQFSNSRSEMNVSTLELGDSALYLCASKSGSLLGEKLFFGSGTQLSVL.

The V gene is TRBV27, the J gene TRBJ2-7; TRBD2 is a possible D gene (5 bases). CDR3 length: 15 amino acids. CDR1 MNHEY and CDR2 SMNVEV come from the germline V gene (reference sequence). Trimming took 0 bases from V and 0 from J, leaving 9 bases between them. The CDR3 sequence: CASSLSASNSYEQYF. The CDR3 DNA sequence: TGTGCCAGCAGTTTATCGGCTAGCAACTCCTACGAGCAGTACTTC.

The chain combines TRBV27 with TRBJ1-1; 7 nucleotides agree with TRBD1. Germline values: CDR1 MNHEY, CDR2 SMNVEV (reference sequence). With 3 bases clipped from V and 5 bases from J, the junction kept 6 bases outside the gene matches. There are 14 residues in the CDR3. The CDR3 loop is CASSFEGGFTEAFF. The DNA for the CDR3 is TGTGCCAGCAGTTTCGAAGGGGGCTTTACTGAAGCTTTCTTT.

The chain employs TRBV2 and TRBJ2-5; 10 nucleotides agree with TRBD1. Germline V lookup: CDR1 SNHLY, CDR2 FYNNEI. The CDR3 has 14 amino acids. Trimming cost V 7 bases and J 5 bases; bases outside gene matches: 7. The CDR3 loop reads CASIGDRGQETQYF. CDR3 sequence (DNA): TGTGCCAGCATCGGAGACAGGGGGCAGGAGACCCAGTACTTC.

The chain joins TRBV18 to TRBJ2-7; D not certain. Trimming shortened V by 5 bases and J by 0 bases, and 8 bases separated the two germline ends. The CDR3 totals 13 residues. Germline loops: CDR1 KGHSH, CDR2 LQKENI. CDR3 DNA sequence: TGTGCCAGCTCAGAGACAAGCTCCTACGAGCAGTACTTC. Its translation is CASSETSSYEQYF.

The rearrangement links TRBV30 to TRBJ2-2; no firm D call. The CDR3 spans 14 residues. Trimming stripped 1 base from V and 6 bases from J, with 12 bases between. Germline values: CDR1 GTSNPN, CDR2 SVGIG (reference sequence). The CDR3 DNA reads as TGTGCCTGGAGTGCGGACGTTGCGGCCGGGGAGCTGTTTTTT. Its protein product is CAWSADVAAGELFF.

In the case of this clone: The same CDR3 can be traced to other DNA sequences in this sample. The chain uses TRBV29-1 and TRBJ1-1; no firm D call. The germline gives CDR1 SQVTM, CDR2 ANQGSEA. There are 11 residues in the CDR3. Trimming pared 3 bases from V and 0 bases from J, leaving 2 bases between. CDR3 nucleotide sequence: TGCAGCGTTGAGGTGAACACTGAAGCTTTCTTT. Translated, it gives CSVEVNTEAFF. The variable domain in full, with the rest retrieved from reference TRBV29-1 and TRBJ1-1, is SAVISQKPSRDICQRGTSLTIQCQVDSQVTMMFWYRQQPGQSLTLIATANQGSEATYESGFVIDKFPISRPNLTFSTLTVSNMSPEDSSIYLCSVEVNTEAFFGQGTRLTVV.

The gene calls are TRBV30 and TRBJ2-2; D remains ambiguous. The CDR3 has 14 residues. Germline loops: CDR1 GTSNPN, CDR2 SVGIG (reference sequence). V lost 1 base and J lost 8, with 14 bases in between. As DNA, the CDR3 is TGTGCCTGGAGTGCTTTACGTCCGGCGGGGGAGCTGTTTTTT. The encoded protein is CAWSALRPAGELFF. Combining the CDR3 with reference TRBV30 and TRBJ2-2 gives the whole variable domain SQTIHQWPATLVQPVGSPLSLECTVEGTSNPNLYWYRQAAGRGLQLLFYSVGIGQISSEVPQNLSASRPQDRQFILSSKKLLLSDSGFYLCAWSALRPAGELFFGEGSRLTVL.

The chain has TRBV2 and TRBJ2-2, with 7 bases matching TRBD1. Germline V lookup: CDR1 SNHLY, CDR2 FYNNEI. This CDR3 contains 14 residues. Trimming took 6 bases from V and 2 from J; bases not matched to a gene: 3. CDR3 coding DNA: TGTGCCAGCAGGGGGACAGCAAACACCGGGGAGCTGTTTTTT. Its protein is CASRGTANTGELFF. The whole variable domain, filled in from reference TRBV2 and TRBJ2-2, reads EPEVTQTPSHQVTQMGQEVILRCVPISNHLYFYWYRQILGQKVEFLVSFYNNEISEKSEIFDDQFSVERPDGSNFTLKIRSTKLEDSAMYFCASRGTANTGELFFGEGSRLTVL.

The rearrangement links TRBV5-1 to TRBJ2-3, with D perhaps being TRBD1 or TRBD2 (5 bases each). The CDR3 totals 14 residues. Germline loops: CDR1 SGHRS, CDR2 YFSETQ. Trimming left V 4 bases short and J 2 bases short, with 11 bases between. The CDR3 DNA sequence: TGCGCCAGCAGCCGAGGGGCCCTCACAGATACGCAGTATTTT. Protein product: CASSRGALTDTQYF.

The chain combines TRBV27 with TRBJ1-6; no clear D gene. Germline CDR1 is MNHEY and CDR2 is SMNVEV (reference sequence). This CDR3 contains 16 residues. V gave up 1 base and J gave up 10 bases, with 17 bases separating them. CDR3 residues: CASSLYGVELGSPLHF. CDR3 coding DNA: TGTGCCAGCAGTTTATACGGGGTGGAACTGGGCTCACCCCTCCACTTT.

V is TRBV9 and J is TRBJ2-7; perhaps TRBD1 as D (6 bases). The length of the CDR3 is 15 residues. V lost 0 bases to trimming and J lost 1 base, with 11 bases between them. Germline V lookup: CDR1 SGDLS, CDR2 YYNGEE. The CDR3 region is CASSVASGDSYEQYF. Written as DNA, the CDR3 is TGTGCCAGCAGCGTAGCGTCAGGGGATTCCTACGAGCAGTACTTC.

The genes are TRBV19 and TRBJ2-1, with 8 bases aligning to TRBD2. Germline CDR1 reads LNHDA; CDR2 reads SQIVND (reference sequence). The V gene end was trimmed by 9 bases and the J gene end by 3 bases; junction bases not matched to a gene: 19. The CDR3 covers 18 residues. In DNA, the CDR3 is TGTGCCAGCCGACCGGGACTAGTAAGCAACAGCATCTACAATGAGCAGTTCTTC. It encodes CASRPGLVSNSIYNEQFF.

This clone was detected only once. This chain connects TRBV10-2 to TRBJ2-1; unclear D gene. There are 12 residues in the CDR3. The germline CDR1 and CDR2 sequences are WSHSY and SAAADI. The V gene lost 3 bases and the J gene lost 7 bases, with 7 bases spanning the gap. As DNA, the CDR3 is TGCGCCAGCAGTGATAGGCCTAATGAGCAGTTCTTC. Translated, it gives CASSDRPNEQFF.

This clone was observed a few times. The genes are TRBV7-6 and TRBJ2-7; 7 positions match TRBD1. This CDR3 region has 14 residues. The germline gives CDR1 SGHVS, CDR2 FNYEAQ. The ends lost 3 bases at V and 3 bases at J; junction bases unmatched: 5. The CDR3 spells CASSFKQGDYEQYF. The CDR3 nucleotides are TGTGCCAGCAGCTTTAAGCAGGGGGACTACGAGCAGTACTTC. Full variable domain (remainder filled in from reference TRBV7-6 and TRBJ2-7): GAGVSQSPRYKVTKRGQDVALRCDPISGHVSLYWYRQALGQGPEFLTYFNYEAQQDKSGLPNDRFSAERPEGSISTLTIQRTEQRDSAMYRCASSFKQGDYEQYFGPGTRLTVT.

A few counts support this clone. The genes are TRBV7-6 and TRBJ2-7, with D uncertain. Germline V gene lookup returns CDR1 SGHVS and CDR2 FNYEAQ. This CDR3 spans 17 amino acids. V lost 0 bases and J lost 2, with 17 bases in between. The CDR3 reads CASSLARIRETPYEQYF. CDR3 nucleotide sequence: TGTGCCAGCAGCTTAGCCCGCATAAGGGAAACTCCCTACGAGCAGTACTTC.